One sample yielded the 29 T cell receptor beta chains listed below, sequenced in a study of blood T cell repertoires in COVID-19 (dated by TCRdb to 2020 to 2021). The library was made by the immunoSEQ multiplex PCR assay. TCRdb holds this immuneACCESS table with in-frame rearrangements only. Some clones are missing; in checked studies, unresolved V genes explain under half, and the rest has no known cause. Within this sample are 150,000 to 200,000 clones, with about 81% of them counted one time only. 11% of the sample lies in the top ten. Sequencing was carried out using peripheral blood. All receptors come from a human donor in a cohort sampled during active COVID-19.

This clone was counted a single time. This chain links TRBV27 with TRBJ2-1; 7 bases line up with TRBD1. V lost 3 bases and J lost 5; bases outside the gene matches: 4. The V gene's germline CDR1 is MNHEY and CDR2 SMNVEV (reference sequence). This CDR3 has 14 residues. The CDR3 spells CASSFPDRNNEQFF. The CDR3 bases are TGTGCCAGCAGTTTCCCGGACAGGAACAATGAGCAGTTCTTC.

The CDR3 DNA sequence: TGTGCCAGCAGCTTAGACAGTGACGGAGCCTACGAGCAGTACTTC. Translation: CASSLDSDGAYEQYF. This chain links TRBV11-2 with TRBJ2-7, with D uncertain. The CDR3 has 15 residues. V was cut by 0 bases and J by 2 bases, with 11 bases left in between. CDR1 is SGHAT, CDR2 FQNNGV, per germline.

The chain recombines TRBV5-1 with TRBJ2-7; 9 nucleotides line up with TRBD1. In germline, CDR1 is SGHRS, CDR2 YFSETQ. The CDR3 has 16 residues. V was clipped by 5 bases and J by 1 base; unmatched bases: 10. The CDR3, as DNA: TGCGCCAGCAGGCCCTCCATGGACAGGGGTTCCTACGAGCAGTACTTC. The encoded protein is CASRPSMDRGSYEQYF.

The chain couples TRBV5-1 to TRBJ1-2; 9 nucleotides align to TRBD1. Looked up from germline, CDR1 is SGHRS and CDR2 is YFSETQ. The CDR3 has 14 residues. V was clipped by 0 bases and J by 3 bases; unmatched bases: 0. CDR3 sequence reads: CASSLDRGHYGYTF. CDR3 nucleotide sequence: TGCGCCAGCAGCTTGGACAGGGGGCACTATGGCTACACCTTC.

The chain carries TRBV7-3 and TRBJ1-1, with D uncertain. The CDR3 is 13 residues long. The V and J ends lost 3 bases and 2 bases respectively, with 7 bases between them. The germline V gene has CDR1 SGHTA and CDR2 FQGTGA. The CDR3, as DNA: TGTGCCAGCAGCTTCACAGCTAACACTGAAGCTTTCTTT. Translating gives CASSFTANTEAFF.

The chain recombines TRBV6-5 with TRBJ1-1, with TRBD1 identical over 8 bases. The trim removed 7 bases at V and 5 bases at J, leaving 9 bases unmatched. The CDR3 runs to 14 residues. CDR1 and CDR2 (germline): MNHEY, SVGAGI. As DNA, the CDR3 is TGTGCCAGCAACCGAGACAGGGGATTTACTGAAGCTTTCTTT. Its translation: CASNRDRGFTEAFF.

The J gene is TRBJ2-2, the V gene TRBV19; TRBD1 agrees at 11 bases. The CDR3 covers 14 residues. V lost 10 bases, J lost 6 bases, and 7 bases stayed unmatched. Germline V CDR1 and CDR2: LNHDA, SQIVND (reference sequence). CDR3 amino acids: CATGWGQGAGELFF. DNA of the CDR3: TGTGCCACCGGGTGGGGACAGGGGGCCGGGGAGCTGTTTTTT.

The CDR3 coding sequence is TGCGCCAGCAGAGAAGGTCCAAAACAGGACTACGAGCAGTACTTC. It translates to CASREGPKQDYEQYF. The J gene is TRBJ2-7, the V gene TRBV10-2; perhaps TRBD1 as D (5 bases). This CDR3 region has 15 residues. Germline assignment: CDR1 WSHSY and CDR2 SAAADI. V was pared by 6 bases and J by 3 bases, with 18 bases between.

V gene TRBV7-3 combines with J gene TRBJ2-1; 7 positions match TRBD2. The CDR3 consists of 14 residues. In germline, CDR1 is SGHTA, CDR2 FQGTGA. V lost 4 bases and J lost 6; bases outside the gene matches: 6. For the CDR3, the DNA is TGTGCCAGCAGCTCGGGAGGAGGGGTCAATGAGCAGTTCTTC. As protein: CASSSGGGVNEQFF.

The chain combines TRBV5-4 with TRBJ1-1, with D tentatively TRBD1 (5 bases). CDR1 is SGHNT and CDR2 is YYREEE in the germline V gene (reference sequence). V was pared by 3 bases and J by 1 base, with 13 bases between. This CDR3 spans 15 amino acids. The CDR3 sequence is CASSWGQGANTEAFF. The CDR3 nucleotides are TGTGCCAGCAGCTGGGGCCAAGGAGCGAACACTGAAGCTTTCTTT.

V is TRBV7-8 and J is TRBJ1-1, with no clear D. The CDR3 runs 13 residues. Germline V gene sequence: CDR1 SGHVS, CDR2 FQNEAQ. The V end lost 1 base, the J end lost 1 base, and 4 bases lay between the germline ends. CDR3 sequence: CASSLGQNTEAFF. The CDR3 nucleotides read TGTGCCAGCAGCTTAGGTCAGAACACTGAAGCTTTCTTT.

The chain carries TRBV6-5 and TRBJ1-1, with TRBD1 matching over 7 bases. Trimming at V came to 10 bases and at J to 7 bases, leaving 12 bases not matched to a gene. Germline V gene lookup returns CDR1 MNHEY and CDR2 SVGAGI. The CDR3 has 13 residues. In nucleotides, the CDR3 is TGTGCCATTAAGGGACAGAGACGAGATGAAGCTTTCTTT. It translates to CAIKGQRRDEAFF.

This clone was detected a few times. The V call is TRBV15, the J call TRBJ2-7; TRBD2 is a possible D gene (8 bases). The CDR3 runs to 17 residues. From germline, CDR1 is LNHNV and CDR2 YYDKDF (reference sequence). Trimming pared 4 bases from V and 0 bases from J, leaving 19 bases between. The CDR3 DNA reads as TGTGCCACCAGCAACCTAGAGGGGGCGGGAGGCTCCTACGAGCAGTACTTC. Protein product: CATSNLEGAGGSYEQYF.

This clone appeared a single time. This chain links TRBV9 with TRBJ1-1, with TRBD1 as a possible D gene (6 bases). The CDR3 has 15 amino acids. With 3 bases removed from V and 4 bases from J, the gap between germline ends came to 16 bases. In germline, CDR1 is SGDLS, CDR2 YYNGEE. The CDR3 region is CASSDLRGGVTEAFF. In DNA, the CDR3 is TGTGCCAGCAGCGACCTCAGGGGAGGGGTCACTGAAGCTTTCTTT.

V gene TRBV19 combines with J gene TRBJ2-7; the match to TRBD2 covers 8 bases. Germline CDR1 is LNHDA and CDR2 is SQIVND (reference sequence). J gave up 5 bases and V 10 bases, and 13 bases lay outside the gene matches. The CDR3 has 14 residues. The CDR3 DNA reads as TGTGCCACAAAGGGCGGACTAGCACCGAACGAGCAGTACTTC. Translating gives CATKGGLAPNEQYF.

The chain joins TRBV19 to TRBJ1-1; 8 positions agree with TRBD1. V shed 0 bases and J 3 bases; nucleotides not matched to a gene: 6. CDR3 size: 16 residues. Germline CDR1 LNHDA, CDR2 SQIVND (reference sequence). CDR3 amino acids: CASSIDPTGVYTEAFF. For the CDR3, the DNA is TGTGCCAGTAGTATAGACCCGACAGGGGTTTACACTGAAGCTTTCTTT.

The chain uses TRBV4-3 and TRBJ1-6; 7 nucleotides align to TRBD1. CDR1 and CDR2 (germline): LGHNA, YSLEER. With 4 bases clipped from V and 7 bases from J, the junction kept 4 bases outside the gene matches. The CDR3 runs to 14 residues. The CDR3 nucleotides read TGCGCCAGCAGCCGAGTGACAGGGAATTCACCCCTCCACTTT. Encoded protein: CASSRVTGNSPLHF.

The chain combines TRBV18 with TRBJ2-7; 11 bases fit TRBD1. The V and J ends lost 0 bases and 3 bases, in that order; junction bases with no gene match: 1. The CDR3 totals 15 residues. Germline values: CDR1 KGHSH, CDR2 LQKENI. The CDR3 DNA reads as TGTGCCAGCTCACCACCGGACAGGGGGCTCTACGAGCAGTACTTC. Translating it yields CASSPPDRGLYEQYF.

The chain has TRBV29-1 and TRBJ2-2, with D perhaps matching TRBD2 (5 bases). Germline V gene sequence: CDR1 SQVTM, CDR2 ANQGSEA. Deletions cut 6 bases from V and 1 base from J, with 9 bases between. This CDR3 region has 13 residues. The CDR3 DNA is TGCAGCGTATCGACTATGAACACCGGGGAGCTGTTTTTT. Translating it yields CSVSTMNTGELFF.

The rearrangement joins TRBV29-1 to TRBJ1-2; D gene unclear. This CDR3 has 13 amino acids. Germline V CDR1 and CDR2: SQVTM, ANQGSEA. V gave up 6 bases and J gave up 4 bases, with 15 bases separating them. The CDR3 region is CSVRAPLLYGYTF. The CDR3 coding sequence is TGCAGCGTGCGGGCCCCTCTACTCTATGGCTACACCTTC.

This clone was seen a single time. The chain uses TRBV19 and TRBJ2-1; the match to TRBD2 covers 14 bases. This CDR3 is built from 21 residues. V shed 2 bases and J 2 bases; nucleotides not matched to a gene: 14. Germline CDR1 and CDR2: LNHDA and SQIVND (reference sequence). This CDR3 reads CASSISHVTGLAGVPYNEQFF. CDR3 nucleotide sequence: TGTGCCAGTAGTATATCTCACGTTACGGGACTAGCGGGAGTCCCCTACAATGAGCAGTTCTTC.

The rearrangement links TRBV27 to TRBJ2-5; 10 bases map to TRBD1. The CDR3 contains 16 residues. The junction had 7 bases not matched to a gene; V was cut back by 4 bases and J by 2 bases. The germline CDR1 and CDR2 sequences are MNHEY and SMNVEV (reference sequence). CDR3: CASSSYGTGVQETQYF. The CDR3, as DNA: TGTGCCAGCAGTTCGTACGGGACAGGGGTGCAAGAGACCCAGTACTTC.

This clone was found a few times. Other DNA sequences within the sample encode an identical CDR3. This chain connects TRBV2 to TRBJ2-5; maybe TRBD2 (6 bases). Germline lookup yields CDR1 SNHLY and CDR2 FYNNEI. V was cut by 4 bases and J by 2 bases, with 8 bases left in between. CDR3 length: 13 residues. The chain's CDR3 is CASSGDSQETQYF. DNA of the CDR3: TGTGCCAGCAGTGGGGACTCACAAGAGACCCAGTACTTC.

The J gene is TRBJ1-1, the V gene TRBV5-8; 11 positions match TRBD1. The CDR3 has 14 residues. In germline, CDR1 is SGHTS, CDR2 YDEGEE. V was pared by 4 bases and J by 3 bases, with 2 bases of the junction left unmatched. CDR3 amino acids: CASSQGQGDTEAFF. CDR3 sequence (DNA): TGTGCCAGCAGCCAGGGACAGGGGGACACTGAAGCTTTCTTT. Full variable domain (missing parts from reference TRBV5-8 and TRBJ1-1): EAGVTQSPTHLIKTRGQQATLRCSPISGHTSVYWYQQALGLGLQFLLWYDEGEERNRGNFPPRFSGRQFPNYSSELNVNALELEDSALYLCASSQGQGDTEAFFGQGTRLTVV.

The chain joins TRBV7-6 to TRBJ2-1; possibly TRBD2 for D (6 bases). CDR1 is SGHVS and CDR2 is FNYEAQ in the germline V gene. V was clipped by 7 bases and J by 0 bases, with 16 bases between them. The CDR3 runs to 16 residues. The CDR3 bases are TGTGCCAGCACCACCCGAGCGGGCAGCTCCTACAATGAGCAGTTCTTC. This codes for CASTTRAGSSYNEQFF.

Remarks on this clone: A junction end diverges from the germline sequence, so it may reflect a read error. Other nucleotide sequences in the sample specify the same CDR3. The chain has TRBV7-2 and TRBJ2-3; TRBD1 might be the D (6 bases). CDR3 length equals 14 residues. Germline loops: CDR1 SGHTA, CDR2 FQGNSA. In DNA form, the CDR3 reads TGTGCCAGTAGCTTCGACAGGATCACAGATACGCAGTATTTT. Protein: CASSFDRITDTQYF. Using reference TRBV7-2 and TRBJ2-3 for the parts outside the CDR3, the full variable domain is GAGVSQSPSNKVTEKGKDVELRCDPISGHTALYWYRQSLGQGLEFLIYFQGNSAPDKSGLPSDRFSAERTGGSVSTLTIQRTQQEDSAVYLCASSFDRITDTQYFGPGTRLTVL.

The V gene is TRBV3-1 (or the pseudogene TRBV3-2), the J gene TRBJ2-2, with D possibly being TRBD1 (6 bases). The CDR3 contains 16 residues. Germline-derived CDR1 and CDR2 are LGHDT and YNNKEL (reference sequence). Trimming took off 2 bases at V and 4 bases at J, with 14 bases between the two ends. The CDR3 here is CASSQPEGVPTGELFF. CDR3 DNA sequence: TGTGCCAGCAGCCAACCCGAGGGGGTCCCCACCGGGGAGCTGTTTTTT.

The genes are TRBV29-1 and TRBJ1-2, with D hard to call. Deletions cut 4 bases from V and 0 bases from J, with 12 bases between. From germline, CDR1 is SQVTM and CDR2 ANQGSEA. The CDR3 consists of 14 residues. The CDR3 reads CSVGIKDSNYGYTF. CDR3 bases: TGCAGCGTTGGGATAAAGGACTCTAACTATGGCTACACCTTC.

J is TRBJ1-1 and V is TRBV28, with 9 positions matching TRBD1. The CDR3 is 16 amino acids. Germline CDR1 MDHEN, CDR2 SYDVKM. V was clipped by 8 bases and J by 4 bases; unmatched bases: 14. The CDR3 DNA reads TGTGCCAGCGGGCTTGCCGTTAGGACAGGGGCCACTGAAGCTTTCTTT. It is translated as CASGLAVRTGATEAFF.